The rows below give T cell receptor beta chains drawn from one sample of a study of blood T cell repertoires in COVID-19. Method: immunoSEQ multiplex PCR; TCRdb's copy keeps in-frame clones and lacks some. The sample holds 200,000 to 250,000 clones; more than 70% are singletons and the top ten take around 4.5%. Sequencing used PBMCs or T cells enriched from blood (not recorded which). These receptors were taken from a man in his thirties or forties with acute COVID-19. CDR3s include the opening cysteine and the closing phenylalanine or tryptophan. Fields, in order: J gene, D gene, V gene, CDR3 protein. A D gene is named only where the DNA matches it firmly.

TRBJ1-1 . TRBV11-1 CASSLARLAGTEAFF
TRBJ2-3 TRBD1 TRBV24-1 CATSDSIGQGAFERDTQYF
TRBJ1-5 TRBD1 TRBV6-1 CASSDQGATQPQHF
TRBJ1-1 TRBD1 TRBV5-1 CASSVTGTGIMNTEAFF
TRBJ2-7 TRBD2 TRBV5-5 CASSLARGAKYEQYF
TRBJ1-1 . TRBV7-2 CASSLVPGTEAFF
TRBJ2-7 . TRBV5-5 CASSFTGKYEQYF
TRBJ1-3 TRBD1 TRBV18 CASSPEGAASGNTIYF
TRBJ2-1 . TRBV7-6 CASSLTDTDGNEQFF
TRBJ1-3 . TRBV5-5 CASSYSGFSGNTIYF
TRBJ2-5 . TRBV27 CASSPSWAGIETQYF
TRBJ1-2 . TRBV30 CAWSVNAGSKSYGYTF
TRBJ1-2 TRBD1 TRBV11-2 CASSSTGVVNYGYTF
TRBJ1-3 . TRBV2 CASSDILGNTIYF
TRBJ2-3 TRBD2 TRBV6-1 CASSEVTGGTDTQYF
TRBJ1-3 TRBD1 TRBV14 CASSQTGGGNTIYF
TRBJ2-7 . TRBV19 CASSSGQDYEQYF
TRBJ2-1 . TRBV7-6 CASSMGLLNEQFF
TRBJ2-7 . TRBV5-6 CASSLVSSREQYF
TRBJ2-7 . TRBV2 CASRKADRTYEQYF
TRBJ1-2 TRBD1 TRBV10-2 CASSMTGPSNYGYTF
TRBJ2-6 TRBD1 TRBV10-3 CAISESGTGGSGANVLTF
TRBJ2-2 . TRBV6-5 CASSPGDPGELFF
TRBJ1-2 . TRBV19 CASSPSGRGGIYGYTF
TRBJ2-7 . TRBV5-5 CASSFMPGNRLYEQYF
TRBJ1-1 . TRBV7-9 CASSLEGEGTEAFF
TRBJ1-1 TRBD1 TRBV10-3 CAISGQGLMNTEAFF
TRBJ1-1 . TRBV2 CASSSISPSGEAFF
TRBJ1-3 . TRBV18 CASSPVEVGNTIYF